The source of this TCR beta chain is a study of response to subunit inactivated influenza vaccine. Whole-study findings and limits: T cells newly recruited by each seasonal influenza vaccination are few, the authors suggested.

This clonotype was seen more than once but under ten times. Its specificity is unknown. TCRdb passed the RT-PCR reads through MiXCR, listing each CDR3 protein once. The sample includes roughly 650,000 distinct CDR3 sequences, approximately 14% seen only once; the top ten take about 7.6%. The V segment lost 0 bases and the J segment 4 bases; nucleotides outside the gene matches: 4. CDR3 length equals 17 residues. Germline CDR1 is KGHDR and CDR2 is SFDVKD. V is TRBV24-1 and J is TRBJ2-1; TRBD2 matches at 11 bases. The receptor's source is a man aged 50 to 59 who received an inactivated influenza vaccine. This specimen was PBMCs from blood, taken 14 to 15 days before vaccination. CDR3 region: CATSDLKGTSGYNEQFF. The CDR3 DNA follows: TGTGCCACCAGTGATTTGAAGGGGACTAGCGGATACAATGAGCAGTTCTTC.